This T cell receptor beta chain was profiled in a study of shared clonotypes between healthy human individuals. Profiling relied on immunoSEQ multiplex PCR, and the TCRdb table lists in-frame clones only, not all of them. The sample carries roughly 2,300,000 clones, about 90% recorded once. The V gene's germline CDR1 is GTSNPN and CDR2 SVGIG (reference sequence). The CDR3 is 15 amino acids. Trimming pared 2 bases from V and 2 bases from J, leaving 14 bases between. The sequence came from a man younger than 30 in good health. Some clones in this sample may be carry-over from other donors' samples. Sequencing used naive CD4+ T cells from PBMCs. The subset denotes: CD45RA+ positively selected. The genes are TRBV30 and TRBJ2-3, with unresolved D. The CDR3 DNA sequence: TGTGCCTGGAGTCGCCCCTCCAGCGCCACAGATACGCAGTATTTT. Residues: CAWSRPSSATDTQYF.